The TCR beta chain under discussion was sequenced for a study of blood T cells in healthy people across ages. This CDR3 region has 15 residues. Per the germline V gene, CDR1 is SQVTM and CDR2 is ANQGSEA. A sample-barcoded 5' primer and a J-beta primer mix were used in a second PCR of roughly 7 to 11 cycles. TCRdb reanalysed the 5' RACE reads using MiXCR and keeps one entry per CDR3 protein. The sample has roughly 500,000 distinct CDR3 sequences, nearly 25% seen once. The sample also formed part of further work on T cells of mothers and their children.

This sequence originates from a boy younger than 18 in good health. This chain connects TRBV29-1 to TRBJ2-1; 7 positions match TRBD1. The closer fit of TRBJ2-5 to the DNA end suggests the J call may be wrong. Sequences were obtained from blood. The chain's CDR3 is CSVDADRKLTETQYF. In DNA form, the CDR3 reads TGCAGCGTTGACGCGGACAGGAAACTTACGGAGACCCAGTACTTC.